This T cell receptor (beta chain) was obtained from a study of blood T cell repertoires in COVID-19. Participants were aged roughly 18 to 100 years from 20 to 30 US areas. Participant reports of clinical history set cohort assignment. As processed by the authors: By means of reference gene primer amplification, nucleated cell counts were estimated. Here immunoSEQ multiplex PCR was the method, and the copy in TCRdb shows in-frame clones only, minus some. Clone size and the V and J calls come from that table; the DNA yielded D and trimming. The sample includes around 250,000 clones, around 81% of them seen just once. V dropped 5 bases and J dropped 6; count of bases not matched to a gene: 5. Germline CDR1 is LNHDA and CDR2 is SQIVND (reference sequence). This CDR3 has 15 amino acids.

The sequenced material came from PBMCs or T cells enriched from blood (not recorded which). The receptor was isolated from a man aged 45-65 years who had recovered from COVID-19. The rearrangement joins TRBV19 to TRBJ1-5, with TRBD1 identical over 12 bases. The CDR3 reads CASSWGTGGGQPQHF. Here the CDR3 DNA reads TGTGCCAGTAGTTGGGGGACAGGGGGCGGTCAGCCCCAGCATTTT.